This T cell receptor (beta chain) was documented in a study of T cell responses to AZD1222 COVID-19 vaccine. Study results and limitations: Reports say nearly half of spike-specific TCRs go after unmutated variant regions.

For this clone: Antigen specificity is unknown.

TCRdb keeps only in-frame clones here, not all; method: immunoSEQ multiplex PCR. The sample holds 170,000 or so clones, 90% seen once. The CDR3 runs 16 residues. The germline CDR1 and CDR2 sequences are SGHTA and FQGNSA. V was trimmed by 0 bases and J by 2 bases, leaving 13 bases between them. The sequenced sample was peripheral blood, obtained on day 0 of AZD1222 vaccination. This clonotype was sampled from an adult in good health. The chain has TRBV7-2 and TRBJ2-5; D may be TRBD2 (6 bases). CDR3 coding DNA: TGTGCCAGCAGCTTAGCGCTTGTGGGGGGACAAGAGACCCAGTACTTC. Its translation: CASSLALVGGQETQYF.